Sequencing of this TCR beta chain was carried out in a study of shared clonotypes between healthy human individuals (dated by TCRdb to 2018 to 2020). Some background on the complete study: The cohort comprised two women and a few men aged 18 to 49 years. Blood TCR repertoires of a handful of healthy adults were deeply sequenced to estimate repertoire size and the extent of clonotype sharing between individuals. To increase sequencing depth and limit assay-specific biases, TCR repertoire library preparation and sequencing were carried out by different laboratories using diverse techniques. Each donor's leukapheresis produced roughly between roughly 0.9 and 9 billion PBMCs.

Comments on this clone: The antigen this receptor binds is unknown. No base-level quality is on record; no much larger clone is a single base apart.

The CDR3 has 17 amino acids, counting the end cysteine and phenylalanine. Only the CDR3 DNA is retained, 51 bases long and in frame from the first base. The germline V gene sets CDR1 to MRHNA and CDR2 to SNTAGT. For this chain, trimming is 11 bases at the V end and 7 bases at the J end, and the number of junction bases without a gene match is 19. Donors were healthy HIV-negative adults with no recently reported acute infections or vaccinations. Only Caucasian adults living in Nashville, Tennessee, USA were represented among the donors. For unsorted samples, roughly 91 million PBMCs were counted, and genomic DNA was extracted using the QIAamp DNA Blood Mini kit. Blood was obtained by leukapheresis, after which PBMCs were separated by Ficoll-Histopaque density gradient centrifugation and cryopreserved in liquid nitrogen vapor phase. TCR CDR3 regions were amplified from genomic DNA by multiplex PCR using the deep immunoSEQ assay. Extracted genomic DNA from each cell subset was distributed evenly across all wells of several immunoSEQ 96-well plates, and each plate was treated as a replicate. Each replicate PCR for unsorted PBMC received 300 to 350 ng genomic DNA, equal to tens of thousands of T cell genomes. Ten immunoSEQ deep assay plates were used to sequence the unsorted PBMC genomic DNA. The purified libraries were quantified using a Qubit 3.0 fluorometer, sized with a Bioanalyzer 2100, and then quantified again using the KAPA Library Quantification kit. A separate single-read 150-cycle Illumina NextSeq 550 flow cell was used to sequence each immunoSEQ 96-well plate. On the study's bioinformatics: Because the immunoSEQ output included only junctional sequences and no quality scores, the filtering could not be the same as the filtering used for full-length reads. Sequences were annotated with PyIR, a Python wrapper for IgBLAST v1.9, and V/J genes and CDR3 were assigned using IMGT germline references. Reads were filtered out if the reads had weak V/J assignments (E-value above 1e-6), no CDR3, stop codons, out-of-frame junctions, or ambiguous translated residues. A V3J clonotype was defined by an identical inferred V gene, J gene, and CDR3 amino acid sequence. To compute the percentage overlap between repertoires, the number of shared unique clonotypes was divided by the size of the smaller repertoire. RTK rarefaction, the Chao1 estimator, and Recon v2.1 estimates of unobserved clonotypes were used to assess repertoire richness. TCRdb mirrors the immuneACCESS table, restricted to in-frame sequences. Some clones are absent from its copies; in checked studies, under half trace to an unresolved V gene, and the reason for the others is unknown. Clone size and the V and J calls come from that table; the DNA yielded D and trimming. The sample table shows hundreds of thousands of clones, and over 60% are seen once. Jointly, the top ten make up about 11% of the sample.

Results and caveats for the whole study, not just this receptor: Only blood was sampled, and tissue TCR repertoires likely differ from those in blood. Based on pairwise subsampling, the degree of clonotype sharing among donors was expected to be affected by sequencing depth. The genetic and exposure-history diversity represented was limited by the small number of donors.

This receptor was obtained from a woman between 35 and 50 years old in good health. Some clones in this sample may be carry-over from other donors' samples. Sequencing was performed on PBMCs. The rearranged chain carries TRBV6-4 and TRBJ1-3, with TRBD1 identical over 11 junction bases. The bases are TGTGCCGGATCACAGGCGGGGACAGGGGGAGATTGGAACACCATATATTTT. Protein translation: CAGSQAGTGGDWNTIYF.